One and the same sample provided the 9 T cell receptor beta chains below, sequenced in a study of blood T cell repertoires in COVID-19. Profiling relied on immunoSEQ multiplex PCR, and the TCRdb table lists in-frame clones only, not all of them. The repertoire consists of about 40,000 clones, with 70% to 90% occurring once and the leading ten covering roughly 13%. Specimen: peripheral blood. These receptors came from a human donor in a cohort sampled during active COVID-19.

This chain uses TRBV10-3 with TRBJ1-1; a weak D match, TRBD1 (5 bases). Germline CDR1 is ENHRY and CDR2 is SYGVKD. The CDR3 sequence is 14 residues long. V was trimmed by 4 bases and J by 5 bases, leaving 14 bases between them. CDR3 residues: CAISGGGGGTEAFF. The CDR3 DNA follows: TGTGCCATCAGTGGCGGTGGGGGAGGGACTGAAGCTTTCTTT.

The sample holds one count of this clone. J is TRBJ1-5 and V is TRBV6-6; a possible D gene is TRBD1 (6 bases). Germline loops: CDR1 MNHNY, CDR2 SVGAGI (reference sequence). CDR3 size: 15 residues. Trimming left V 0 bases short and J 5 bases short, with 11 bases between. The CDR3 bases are TGTGCCAGCAGTTACTCGAGGGGGTTTGATCAGCCCCAGCATTTT. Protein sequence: CASSYSRGFDQPQHF.

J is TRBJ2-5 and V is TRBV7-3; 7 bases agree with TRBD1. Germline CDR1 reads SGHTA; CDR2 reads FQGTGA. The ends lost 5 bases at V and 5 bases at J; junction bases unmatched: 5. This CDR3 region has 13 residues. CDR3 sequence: CASSLYRGETQYF. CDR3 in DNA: TGTGCCAGCAGCCTATACAGGGGTGAGACCCAGTACTTC.

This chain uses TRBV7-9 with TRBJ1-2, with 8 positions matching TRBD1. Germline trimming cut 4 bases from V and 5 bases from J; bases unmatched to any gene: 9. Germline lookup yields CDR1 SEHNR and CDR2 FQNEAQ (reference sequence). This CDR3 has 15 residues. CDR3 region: CASSSDGTGPYGYTF. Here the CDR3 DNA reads TGTGCCAGCAGCTCCGACGGGACAGGCCCTTATGGCTACACCTTC.

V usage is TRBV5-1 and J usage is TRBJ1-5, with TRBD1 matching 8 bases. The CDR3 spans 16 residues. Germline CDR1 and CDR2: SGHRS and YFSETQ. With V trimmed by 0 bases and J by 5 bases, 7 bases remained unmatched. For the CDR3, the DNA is TGCGCCAGCAGCTTGGGTCAGGGGGCGGGGGATCAGCCCCAGCATTTT. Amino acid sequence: CASSLGQGAGDQPQHF. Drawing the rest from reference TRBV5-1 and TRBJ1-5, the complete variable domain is KAGVTQTPRYLIKTRGQQVTLSCSPISGHRSVSWYQQTPGQGLQFLFEYFSETQRNKGNFPGRFSGRQFSNSRSEMNVSTLELGDSALYLCASSLGQGAGDQPQHFGDGTRLSIL.

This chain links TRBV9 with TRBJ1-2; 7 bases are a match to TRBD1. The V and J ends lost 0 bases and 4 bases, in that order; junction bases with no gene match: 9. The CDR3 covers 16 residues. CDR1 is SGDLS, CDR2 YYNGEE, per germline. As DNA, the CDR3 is TGTGCCAGCAGCGTAGGCCGACAGGGAACCGCCTATGGCTACACCTTC. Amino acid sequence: CASSVGRQGTAYGYTF.

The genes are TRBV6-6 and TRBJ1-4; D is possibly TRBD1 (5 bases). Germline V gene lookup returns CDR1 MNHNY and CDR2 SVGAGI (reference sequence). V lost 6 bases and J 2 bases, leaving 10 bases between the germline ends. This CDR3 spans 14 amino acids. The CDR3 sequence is CASSHGGTNEKLFF. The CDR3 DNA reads TGTGCCAGCAGCCACGGGGGGACTAATGAAAAACTGTTTTTT.

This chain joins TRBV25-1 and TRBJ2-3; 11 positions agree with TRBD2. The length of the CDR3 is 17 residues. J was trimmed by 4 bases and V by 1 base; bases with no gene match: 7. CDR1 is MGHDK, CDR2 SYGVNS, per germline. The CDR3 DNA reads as TGTGCCAGCAGTGAATTTCTTAGCGGGGGGGCCGCAGATACGCAGTATTTT. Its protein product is CASSEFLSGGAADTQYF.

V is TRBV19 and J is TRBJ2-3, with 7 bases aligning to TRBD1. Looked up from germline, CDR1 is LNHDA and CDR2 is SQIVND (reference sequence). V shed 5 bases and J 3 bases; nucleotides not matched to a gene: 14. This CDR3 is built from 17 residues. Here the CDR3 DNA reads TGTGCCAGTAGTCTGGGGAGACAGGGTTGGAGGACAGATACGCAGTATTTT. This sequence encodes CASSLGRQGWRTDTQYF.